A selection of T cell receptor beta chains follows, all from one sample in a study of shared clonotypes between healthy human individuals. Some clones are missing from TCRdb's copy, which holds only in-frame ones; the method was immunoSEQ multiplex PCR. This table holds about 1.5 million clones, around 95% found once. Material: naive CD4+ T cells sorted from blood. All receptors come from a man under 40 in good health. Both conserved end residues are part of each CDR3. The D gene is left open where the match is weak. Not all rows give a size; the values are once, few, many and, for expanded clones, a class.

size,V,D,J,CDR3,DNA
.,TRBV5-1,.,TRBJ1-4,CASSLAGVRDYNEKLFF,TGCGCCAGCAGCTTGGCCGGTGTCCGGGACTATAATGAAAAACTGTTTTTT
.,TRBV29-1,TRBD2,TRBJ2-1,CSAEGAGVSYNEQFF,TGCAGCGCTGAAGGCGCGGGAGTTTCATACAATGAGCAGTTCTTC
.,TRBV11-1,.,TRBJ2-1,CASSLGGSGYNEQFF,TGTGCCAGCAGCTTAGGGGGGAGTGGGTACAATGAGCAGTTCTTC
.,TRBV29-1,.,TRBJ2-7,CSAQGSSYEQYF,TGCAGCGCCCAAGGCAGCTCCTACGAGCAGTACTTC
.,TRBV10-3,.,TRBJ1-3,CAISGQAGGNTIYF,TGTGCCATCAGTGGACAGGCGGGTGGAAACACCATATATTTT
.,TRBV7-9,.,TRBJ2-2,CASSPQGVVLFF,TGTGCCAGCAGCCCACAGGGTGTTGTGTTGTTTTTT
.,TRBV4-2,.,TRBJ2-5,CASSQAASAAGETQYF,TGTGCCAGCAGCCAAGCCGCCTCAGCGGCGGGAGAGACCCAGTACTTC
.,TRBV6-1,.,TRBJ1-5,CASSESFQKDNQPQHF,TGTGCCAGCAGTGAATCTTTTCAGAAGGACAATCAGCCCCAGCATTTT
.,TRBV11-3,.,TRBJ2-2,CASSLESGSGENTGELFF,TGTGCCAGCAGCCTAGAATCAGGGAGCGGAGAGAACACCGGGGAGCTGTTTTTT
.,TRBV5-1,TRBD1,TRBJ1-1,CASSPGQGPTHAEAFF,TGCGCCAGCAGCCCGGGACAGGGGCCCACCCACGCTGAAGCTTTCTTT
once,TRBV2,TRBD1,TRBJ1-5,CASSGDRGNQPQHF,TGTGCCAGCAGTGGGGACAGAGGCAATCAGCCCCAGCATTTT
.,TRBV10-3,.,TRBJ1-2,CAIGQQDEYGYTF,TGTGCCATAGGACAGCAAGACGAGTATGGCTACACCTTC
.,TRBV28,TRBD2,TRBJ2-2,CASSLNSGSGSGELFF,TGTGCCAGCAGTCTTAATAGCGGGAGTGGGTCCGGGGAGCTGTTTTTT
.,TRBV9,.,TRBJ2-7,CASSPRTGNSYEQYF,TGTGCCAGCAGCCCCAGGACTGGTAACTCCTACGAGCAGTACTTC
.,TRBV7-8,.,TRBJ2-5,CASSLDLALYQETQYF,TGTGCCAGCAGCTTAGATCTAGCCCTTTACCAAGAGACCCAGTACTTC
.,TRBV19,TRBD1,TRBJ2-4,CASSIERGQGAKNIQYF,TGTGCCAGTAGTATAGAGAGGGGACAGGGAGCCAAAAACATTCAGTACTTC
once,TRBV29-1,.,TRBJ1-4,CSVTRGGPPYEKLFF,TGCAGCGTCACAAGGGGAGGCCCGCCTTATGAAAAACTGTTTTTT
.,TRBV4-3,TRBD2,TRBJ2-1,CASSQDGASGSHEQFF,TGCGCCAGCAGCCAAGATGGGGCTAGCGGGAGTCATGAGCAGTTCTTC
.,TRBV14,.,TRBJ2-7,CASSQDSGMAYEQYF,TGTGCCAGCAGCCAAGATTCGGGTATGGCCTACGAGCAGTACTTC
.,TRBV13,.,TRBJ1-3,CAGSPGVTANSGNTIYF,TGTGCCGGCAGCCCCGGCGTGACAGCGAACTCTGGAAACACCATATATTTT
.,TRBV18,.,TRBJ1-1,CASSDNLNTEAFF,TGTGCCAGCTCAGACAACTTGAACACTGAAGCTTTCTTT
once,TRBV6-6,.,TRBJ1-1,CASRAGRMNTEAFF,TGTGCCAGCAGGGCCGGGAGAATGAACACTGAAGCTTTCTTT
.,TRBV11-1,.,TRBJ1-1,CASREQGNTEAFF,TGTGCCAGCAGAGAACAGGGTAACACTGAAGCTTTCTTT
.,TRBV27,.,TRBJ2-2,CASSFGGIIAGELFF,TGTGCCAGCAGTTTCGGGGGAATAATAGCCGGGGAGCTGTTTTTT
.,TRBV28,TRBD2,TRBJ2-5,CASSGTSGSLTQYF,TGTGCCAGCAGTGGGACTAGCGGGTCCTTGACCCAGTACTTC
.,TRBV5-5,TRBD2,TRBJ2-1,CASSLAPSGSSYNEQFF,TGTGCCAGCAGCTTGGCCCCTAGCGGGAGCTCCTACAATGAGCAGTTCTTC
.,TRBV11-2,.,TRBJ2-3,CASSLARGTDTQYF,TGTGCCAGCAGCTTGGCGCGGGGCACAGATACGCAGTATTTT
.,TRBV10-3,.,TRBJ2-1,CAINDYSYNEQFF,TGTGCCATCAACGACTACTCCTACAATGAGCAGTTCTTC
.,TRBV5-1,.,TRBJ2-3,CASSPEGQGADTQYF,TGCGCCAGCAGCCCCGAGGGCCAGGGAGCAGATACGCAGTATTTT
.,TRBV5-8,.,TRBJ1-5,CASSWGADEPQHF,TGTGCCAGCAGCTGGGGGGCAGATGAACCCCAGCATTTT
.,TRBV6-6,.,TRBJ2-5,CASSYADTQETQYF,TGTGCCAGCAGTTACGCCGACACCCAAGAGACCCAGTACTTC
.,TRBV7-9,.,TRBJ2-1,CASSPSGTSNEQFF,TGTGCCAGCAGCCCTTCTGGGACATCCAATGAGCAGTTCTTC
.,TRBV28,.,TRBJ2-7,CASSFDEQYF,TGTGCCAGCAGTTTTGACGAGCAGTACTTC
.,TRBV28,.,TRBJ2-6,CASKSGANVLTF,TGTGCCAGTAAGTCTGGGGCCAACGTCCTGACTTTC
once,TRBV25-1,.,TRBJ1-4,CASSEESLVLKLFF,TGTGCCAGCAGTGAAGAGTCCCTGGTTTTGAAACTGTTTTTT
once,TRBV5-1,.,TRBJ1-1,CASSLVGLNTEAFF,TGCGCCAGCAGCTTGGTAGGACTGAACACTGAAGCTTTCTTT
.,TRBV11-2,.,TRBJ2-7,CASSLAGTHEQYF,TGTGCCAGCAGCTTAGCGGGAACCCACGAGCAGTACTTC
.,TRBV6-1,.,TRBJ1-2,CASSEGGDNYGYTF,TGTGCCAGCAGTGAGGGGGGAGACAACTATGGCTACACCTTC
.,TRBV19,TRBD2,TRBJ2-7,CASSTSGSYEQYF,TGTGCCAGTAGCACTAGCGGGAGTTACGAGCAGTACTTC
.,TRBV29-1,.,TRBJ1-1,CSGSHERGTEAFF,TGCAGCGGGTCTCATGAGAGGGGCACTGAAGCTTTCTTT
.,TRBV29-1,.,TRBJ2-1,CSVKDYRSYNEQFF,TGCAGCGTGAAGGACTACCGCTCCTACAATGAGCAGTTCTTC
.,TRBV11-2,TRBD2,TRBJ2-1,CASSLQGLAGEFF,TGTGCCAGCAGCTTGCAAGGACTAGCGGGCGAGTTCTTC
.,TRBV18,.,TRBJ2-7,CASSPYLASFSSYEQYF,TGTGCCAGCTCACCCTACCTCGCTAGTTTTAGCTCCTACGAGCAGTACTTC
.,TRBV6-4,TRBD1,TRBJ2-7,CASSPGQGTYEQYF,TGTGCCAGCAGCCCTGGACAGGGGACCTACGAGCAGTACTTC
.,TRBV6-5,.,TRBJ2-7,CASSYSGGSWYEQYF,TGTGCCAGCAGTTACTCTGGAGGGTCGTGGTACGAGCAGTACTTC
.,TRBV18,TRBD1,TRBJ2-7,CASSPDRGSFYEQYF,TGTGCCAGCTCACCTGACAGGGGATCCTTCTACGAGCAGTACTTC
once,TRBV4-2,TRBD1,TRBJ1-2,CASSQTDRGRLLDYGYTF,TGTGCCAGCAGCCAAACGGACAGGGGGCGCTTACTGGACTATGGCTACACCTTC
.,TRBV5-6,TRBD1,TRBJ1-2,CASSPGTGAYGYTF,TGTGCCAGCAGCCCGGGGACAGGGGCCTATGGCTACACCTTC